This TCR beta chain was sequenced in a study of blood T cell repertoires in COVID-19. Study summary: The origin of the acute and convalescent COVID-19 samples was the United States, Italy and Spain. In each case, the material was cDNA or gDNA derived from T cells, B-cell-depleted T cells, or PBMCs.

Seattle patient enrollment occurred during active infection, with longitudinal follow-up thereafter. Generated by immunoSEQ multiplex PCR, the TCRdb table keeps only in-frame clones and is missing some. Of more than 300,000 clones listed, 88% are singletons. Germline CDR1 and CDR2: SGHRS and YFSETQ. This CDR3 has 16 residues. Trimming removed 4 bases from V and 9 bases from J; junction bases left unmatched: 11. Sequenced sample: peripheral blood. This TCR was recovered from a young woman with COVID-19, enrolled during active disease. The V and J genes are TRBV5-1 and TRBJ2-1, with 12 positions matching TRBD1. The CDR3 DNA follows: TGCGCCAGCAGCATTAACCCGGGACAGGGGGCATCTGAGCAGTTCTTC. Protein sequence: CASSINPGQGASEQFF.